The entry below gives a single T cell receptor beta chain sequence along with its context. No antigen is known for it. The data stem from a study of radiotherapy plus CTLA-4 blockade in lung cancer. Study as a whole: Of all patients, under 20% responded objectively and approximately 29% showed disease control.

Receiving focal radiation plus CTLA-4 blockade with ipilimumab were patients who had chemo-refractory metastatic non-small-cell lung cancer. Using immunoSEQ multiplex PCR, the repertoire was profiled, and TCRdb retains in-frame clones only, with some absent. The profile shows over 11,000 clones, around 87% of them singletons. The germline gives CDR1 SGDLS, CDR2 YYNGEE. The V end was cut by 2 bases, the J end by 10 bases, with 13 bases between. This CDR3 is 13 amino acids long. General study points: Subsequent to radiotherapy plus ipilimumab, tumor-derived TCR clones underwent expansion in blood. Strongest reported response predictors: early blood clone changes and post-radiation interferon-beta.

Source: peripheral blood, taken from a patient treated with radiotherapy plus ipilimumab. The rearrangement uses TRBV9 and TRBJ2-1, with D perhaps matching TRBD1 (5 bases). The source is a human donor with non-small cell lung cancer that progressed on radiotherapy plus ipilimumab. Some clones in this sample may be carry-over from other donors' samples. The CDR3 DNA reads TGTGCCAGCAGCGTTATTGGGGCTCGGGAGCAGTTCTTC. Residues: CASSVIGAREQFF.